This T cell receptor beta chain was captured in a study of blood T cell repertoires in COVID-19. In the authors' methods: Researchers report that nucleated cell counts were estimated from reference gene primer amplification. Here immunoSEQ multiplex PCR was the method, and the copy in TCRdb shows in-frame clones only, minus some. V and J calls and clone size come straight from that table; D and trimming were deduced from the DNA. The table shows about 140,000 clones, with 85% to 90% occurring only once. The CDR3 is 14 residues long. Germline V CDR1 and CDR2: SGHDT, YYEEEE. Trimming at V came to 5 bases and at J to 4 bases, leaving 8 bases not matched to a gene. Cohort assignment relied on participant-reported clinical history.

The chain joins TRBV5-6 to TRBJ1-2; 7 bases fit TRBD1. The sequence was obtained from a man aged 60-69 years who had recovered from COVID-19. Sequencing used PBMCs or T cells enriched from blood (not recorded which). The CDR3 bases are TGTGCCAGCAGGAAAAGGGGGCCCAGCTATGGCTACACCTTC. It is translated as CASRKRGPSYGYTF. The full variable domain, in which reference TRBV5-6 and TRBJ1-2 provide the parts outside the CDR3, is DAGVTQSPTHLIKTRGQQVTLRCSPKSGHDTVSWYQQALGQGPQFIFQYYEEEERQRGNFPDRFSGHQFPNYSSELNVNALLLGDSALYLCASRKRGPSYGYTFGSGTRLTVV.